The 17 T cell receptor beta chains reported below all come from one sample, sequenced in a study of early T cells in non-severe SARS-CoV-2 infection. TCRdb re-called the 5' RACE reads with MiXCR, one entry per CDR3 protein. The data contain 95,000 to 150,000 distinct CDR3 sequences, about 15% of them singletons. The sample was whole blood. The origin of the receptors is an adult who was a healthcare worker with PCR-confirmed SARS-CoV-2 infection or an uninfected control (not recorded which).

This clonotype showed up just a few times. The rearrangement joins TRBV20-1 to TRBJ1-1, with D uncertain. CDR3 length: 13 amino acids. V was pared by 5 bases and J by 3 bases, with 13 bases between. Germline V gene data show CDR1 as DFQATT and CDR2 as SNEGSKA (reference sequence). CDR3 loop: CSALGRIDTEAFF. CDR3 sequence (DNA): TGCAGTGCTCTTGGAAGGATCGACACTGAAGCTTTCTTT.

A few counts support this clonotype. V is TRBV18 and J is TRBJ2-1; the D is unclear. Trimming removed 0 bases from V and 10 bases from J, with 7 bases in between. The CDR3 has 12 amino acids. Germline CDR1 reads KGHSH; CDR2 reads LQKENI. The CDR3 region has the DNA TGTGCCAGCTCACCACCGCTCACCGAGCAGTTCTTC. This codes for CASSPPLTEQFF.

This chain joins TRBV4-1 and TRBJ2-7; unclear D gene. The length of the CDR3 is 13 residues. Trimming cost V 2 bases and J 4 bases, with 9 bases left between them. Germline-derived CDR1 and CDR2 are MGHRA and YSYEKL. CDR3 region: CASSQNSRYEQYF. The CDR3 DNA sequence: TGCGCCAGCAGCCAAAATAGCCGATACGAGCAGTACTTC.

There are many counts of this clonotype. The V gene is TRBV27, the J gene TRBJ1-1; no reliable D call. Germline loops: CDR1 MNHEY, CDR2 SMNVEV (reference sequence). V lost 5 bases and J lost 0, with 13 bases in between. This CDR3 is built from 15 residues. CDR3: CASSGPPRLNTEAFF. The CDR3 nucleotides read TGTGCCAGCAGTGGCCCGCCCCGTTTGAACACTGAAGCTTTCTTT.

The chain uses TRBV13 and TRBJ1-1; possible D gene TRBD1, 6 bases. The CDR3 spans 17 residues. Germline V lookup: CDR1 PRHDT, CDR2 FYEKMQ (reference sequence). Trimming removed 4 bases at V and 1 base at J, with 19 bases between. This CDR3 reads CASSSKSETGTNTEAFF. CDR3 nucleotides: TGTGCCAGCAGCTCTAAATCGGAGACAGGTACGAACACTGAAGCTTTCTTT.

The J gene is TRBJ1-5, the V gene TRBV7-8; D is perhaps TRBD1 (6 bases). V was clipped by 5 bases and J by 5 bases, with 10 bases between them. The germline CDR1 and CDR2 sequences are SGHVS and FQNEAQ. The CDR3 loop spans 13 amino acids. CDR3 sequence: CASSRGADQPQHF. The CDR3 region has the DNA TGTGCCAGCAGCCGGGGGGCGGATCAGCCCCAGCATTTT.

V and J are TRBV6-1 and TRBJ2-5, with no clear D. CDR1 and CDR2 from the germline V gene are MNHNS and SASEGT. V shed 7 bases and J shed 4 bases, with 13 bases lying between them. This CDR3 is built from 13 residues. Written as DNA, the CDR3 is TGTGCCAGCACTCGATTTTGGGGAGAGACCCAGTACTTC. Residues: CASTRFWGETQYF.

The chain combines TRBV7-3 with TRBJ1-1; no clear D gene. V shed 1 base and J shed 8 bases, with 26 bases lying between them. This CDR3 comprises 18 residues. CDR1 is SGHTA and CDR2 is FQGTGA in the germline V gene. The CDR3 reads CASSLSHGGQTRPSEAFF. DNA for the CDR3: TGTGCCAGCAGCTTAAGTCATGGAGGGCAAACCCGCCCCTCCGAAGCTTTCTTT.

V usage is TRBV19 and J usage is TRBJ2-5; 9 nucleotides line up with TRBD1. This CDR3 spans 14 amino acids. After removal of 4 bases from V and 5 bases from J, the junction contained 5 bases not matched to a gene. CDR1 is LNHDA and CDR2 is SQIVND in the germline V gene (reference sequence). The CDR3 DNA follows: TGTGCCAGTAGTAGGAGGGACAGGGTGGAGACCCAGTACTTC. Translation: CASSRRDRVETQYF. Using reference TRBV19 and TRBJ2-5 for the parts outside the CDR3, the full variable domain is DGGITQSPKYLFRKEGQNVTLSCEQNLNHDAMYWYRQDPGQGLRLIYYSQIVNDFQKGDIAEGYSVSREKKESFPLTVTSAQKNPTAFYLCASSRRDRVETQYFGPGTRLLVL.

The chain combines TRBV30 with TRBJ1-2, with D unresolved. CDR1 and CDR2 (germline): GTSNPN, SVGIG (reference sequence). V lost 2 bases to trimming and J lost 1 base, with 5 bases between them. CDR3 length equals 12 residues. The CDR3 sequence is CAWSPSNYGYTF. Written as DNA, the CDR3 is TGTGCCTGGAGTCCCAGTAACTATGGCTACACCTTC.

This clonotype turned up a few times. J is TRBJ2-5 and V is TRBV11-3; D gene unclear. The CDR3 consists of 13 residues. CDR1 and CDR2 from the germline V gene are SGHNT and YENEEA. Trimming shortened V by 1 base and J by 4 bases, and 7 bases separated the two germline ends. The DNA for the CDR3 is TGTGCCAGCAGCTTAGGCCCCCGAGAGACCCAGTACTTC. Its translation is CASSLGPRETQYF.

In its sample, this clonotype was seen a few times. The chain is built from TRBV29-1 and TRBJ2-1; 9 nucleotides align to TRBD1. The J segment lost 3 bases and the V segment lost 8 bases, leaving 2 bases of the junction unmatched. Germline-derived CDR1 and CDR2 are SQVTM and ANQGSEA. The CDR3 is 12 amino acids. Here the CDR3 reads CSLGQGYNEQFF. The CDR3 region has the DNA TGCAGCTTGGGACAGGGCTACAATGAGCAGTTCTTC.

This sequence joins TRBV3-1 and TRBJ2-4; 7 nucleotides agree with TRBD1. The germline gives CDR1 LGHDT, CDR2 YNNKEL (reference sequence). V was clipped by 2 bases and J by 0 bases; unmatched bases: 4. This CDR3 region has 16 residues. The chain's CDR3 is CASSQTGVIAKNIQYF. Here the CDR3 DNA reads TGTGCCAGCAGCCAAACAGGGGTCATAGCCAAAAACATTCAGTACTTC.

This rearrangement joins TRBV14 to TRBJ2-2, with D possibly TRBD2 on 5 matching bases. Germline-derived CDR1 and CDR2 are SGHDN and FVKESK. Between the trimmed V and J ends, which lost 0 bases and 0 bases, there was a span of 20 bases. CDR3 length: 20 amino acids. For the CDR3, the DNA is TGTGCCAGCAGCCAAGATTGGCCCGTCGCGGGCACCACGAACACCGGGGAGCTGTTTTTT. Translation gives CASSQDWPVAGTTNTGELFF.

The chain has TRBV4-1 and TRBJ1-2; D unclear. V was cut by 3 bases and J by 6 bases, with 17 bases left in between. CDR3 length: 15 amino acids. Germline lookup yields CDR1 MGHRA and CDR2 YSYEKL. The CDR3 protein is CASSQDRLRPNGYTF. The CDR3 bases are TGCGCCAGCAGCCAGGACCGGTTACGTCCGAATGGCTACACCTTC.

The chain links TRBV12-3 or TRBV12-4 to TRBJ1-1; no definite D call. The length of the CDR3 is 14 residues. The V end lost 1 base, the J end lost 6 bases, and 12 bases lay between the germline ends. CDR3 in DNA: TGTGCCAGCAGTTTAGTCGGGCGAGTCGCTGAAGCTTTCTTT. Translated: CASSLVGRVAEAFF.

The rearrangement joins TRBV7-2 to TRBJ2-2; D possibly matches TRBD1 or TRBD2 (6 bases each). Trimming stripped 1 base from V and 2 bases from J, with 11 bases between. The CDR3 loop spans 16 amino acids. CDR1 is SGHTA and CDR2 is FQGNSA in the germline V gene. The CDR3 loop is CASSLGLGGNTGELFF. The CDR3 DNA sequence: TGTGCCAGCAGCTTAGGTCTCGGGGGCAACACCGGGGAGCTGTTTTTT.